These 4 T cell receptor beta chains originate from one sample sequenced in a study of blood T cell repertoires in COVID-19. This table comes from immunoSEQ multiplex PCR, and its TCRdb copy is limited to in-frame clones, with some not included. The data contain over 250,000 clones, just under 90% of them singletons. Sequencing was done on a sample of PBMCs or T cells enriched from blood (not recorded which). These receptors originate from a woman in her sixties who had recovered from COVID-19.

The J gene is TRBJ1-4, the V gene TRBV2; weak D call: TRBD1 (6 bases). CDR1 SNHLY and CDR2 FYNNEI come from the germline V gene. There are 13 residues in the CDR3. Trimming stripped 8 bases from V and 5 bases from J, with 12 bases between. DNA for the CDR3: TGTGCCAGCTCCGGGACAAGAAATGAAAAACTGTTTTTT. Protein sequence: CASSGTRNEKLFF. Full variable domain (outside the CDR3, taken from reference TRBV2 and TRBJ1-4): EPEVTQTPSHQVTQMGQEVILRCVPISNHLYFYWYRQILGQKVEFLVSFYNNEISEKSEIFDDQFSVERPDGSNFTLKIRSTKLEDSAMYFCASSGTRNEKLFFGSGTQLSVL.

The rearrangement links TRBV6-1 to TRBJ2-3; 8 bases agree with TRBD2. This CDR3 is built from 16 residues. Trimming at V came to 4 bases and at J to 0 bases, leaving 6 bases not matched to a gene. Germline V gene lookup returns CDR1 MNHNS and CDR2 SASEGT. The DNA of the CDR3 is TGTGCCAGCAGTGGCTATAGCGGGGAGAGCACAGATACGCAGTATTTT. This codes for CASSGYSGESTDTQYF.

The chain recombines TRBV12-2 with TRBJ2-7; TRBD2, as called in the table, went unchecked against the DNA. TRBV12-2 is recorded as a pseudogene. The CDR3 covers 20 residues. The DNA of the CDR3 is TGTGCAAGTCGCTTAGTCTATATGGGTAGGTCGGGGGGGCCCCACTACGAGCAGTACTTC. It codes for CASRLVYMGRSGGPHYEQYF.

This sequence joins TRBV24-1 and TRBJ2-5; D remains ambiguous. This CDR3 is 12 amino acids long. The germline V gene encodes CDR1 KGHDR and CDR2 SFDVKD. The V gene lost 0 bases and the J gene lost 7 bases, with 5 bases spanning the gap. The CDR3 bases are TGTGCCACCAGTGATTTGTCGGGGACCCAGTACTTC. Protein product: CATSDLSGTQYF.